Below are 9 T cell receptor beta chains sequenced from a single sample in a study of shared clonotypes between healthy human individuals. Produced via immunoSEQ multiplex PCR; TCRdb's table is partial and in-frame only. The data hold some 2.4 million clones, with roughly 93% observed a single time. Sequencing was performed on naive CD4+ T cells from PBMCs. Subset: CD45RA+ positively selected. The receptor set was obtained from a man aged 18 to 35 in good health. Some clones in this sample may be carry-over from other donors' samples.

V usage is TRBV6-6 and J usage is TRBJ2-4, with TRBD2 matching 9 bases. The CDR3 sequence is 14 residues long. With 6 bases clipped from V and 4 bases from J, the junction kept 4 bases outside the gene matches. Per the germline V gene, CDR1 is MNHNY and CDR2 is SVGAGI (reference sequence). The CDR3 DNA reads as TGTGCCAGCAGCCCGACTAGCGGAAAAAACATTCAGTACTTC. Translating it yields CASSPTSGKNIQYF.

The J gene is TRBJ2-7, the V gene TRBV27; a possible D gene is TRBD1 (6 bases). Germline assignment: CDR1 MNHEY and CDR2 SMNVEV (reference sequence). The CDR3 totals 16 residues. V lost 6 bases, J lost 3 bases, and 21 bases lay in between. DNA for the CDR3: TGTGCCAGCAGGCGGAAGGCAGGGGTAATGGACTACGAGCAGTACTTC. Its translation is CASRRKAGVMDYEQYF.

On this clone: Other DNA sequences in this sample translate to the same CDR3. V and J are TRBV7-9 and TRBJ1-4; D ambiguous. The CDR3 has 16 residues. Per the germline V gene, CDR1 is SEHNR and CDR2 is FQNEAQ (reference sequence). V lost 1 base and J 8 bases, leaving 17 bases between the germline ends. This CDR3 reads CASSLGRRPREEKLFF. The CDR3, as DNA: TGTGCCAGCAGCTTAGGGCGTCGGCCTCGTGAGGAAAAACTGTTTTTT.

The V call is TRBV5-1, the J call TRBJ2-1, with 10 bases aligning to TRBD2. Per the germline V gene, CDR1 is SGHRS and CDR2 is YFSETQ. The CDR3 runs to 14 residues. V shed 6 bases and J 7 bases; nucleotides not matched to a gene: 7. CDR3 protein: CASNLGLAENEQFF. In DNA form, the CDR3 reads TGCGCCAGCAACTTAGGACTAGCGGAAAATGAGCAGTTCTTC. Complete variable domain (other parts from reference TRBV5-1 and TRBJ2-1): KAGVTQTPRYLIKTRGQQVTLSCSPISGHRSVSWYQQTPGQGLQFLFEYFSETQRNKGNFPGRFSGRQFSNSRSEMNVSTLELGDSALYLCASNLGLAENEQFFGPGTRLTVL.

The genes are TRBV7-3 and TRBJ2-1; D is perhaps TRBD2 (6 bases). V shed 4 bases and J shed 7 bases, with 8 bases lying between them. CDR3 length: 12 residues. Germline V gives CDR1 SGHTA, CDR2 FQGTGA. DNA for the CDR3: TGTGCCAGCAGCTCGGGGGTAAATGAGCAGTTCTTC. Translation gives CASSSGVNEQFF.

A single count supports this clone. J is TRBJ1-1 and V is TRBV28; D not resolved. The CDR3 has 15 residues. Germline CDR1 and CDR2: MDHEN and SYDVKM. With 6 bases removed from V and 0 bases from J, the gap between germline ends came to 14 bases. The CDR3, as DNA: TGTGCCAGCAGCCCCCCCGGGGTCCTGAACACTGAAGCTTTCTTT. Translated: CASSPPGVLNTEAFF.

J is TRBJ2-2 and V is TRBV4-2; weak D call: TRBD2 (5 bases). Germline-derived CDR1 and CDR2 are LGHNA and YNFKEQ. CDR3 length equals 15 residues. V shed 1 base and J shed 4 bases, with 10 bases lying between them. CDR3 bases: TGTGCCAGCAGCCAAGGAGGGATAGTCACCGGGGAGCTGTTTTTT. Its protein product is CASSQGGIVTGELFF.

CDR3 nucleotides: TGTGCCAGCAGTCCCTTTCTCCTAGGAACCACAGATACGCAGTATTTT. It encodes CASSPFLLGTTDTQYF. The V call is TRBV9, the J call TRBJ2-3; D is unresolved. Germline lookup yields CDR1 SGDLS and CDR2 YYNGEE. The V gene lost 5 bases and the J gene lost 2 bases, with 18 bases spanning the gap. The CDR3 runs to 16 residues.

The chain recombines TRBV28 with TRBJ2-1; D perhaps matches TRBD2 (6 bases). CDR3 length: 15 amino acids. The germline V gene encodes CDR1 MDHEN and CDR2 SYDVKM. The V end lost 3 bases, the J end lost 4 bases, and 13 bases lay between the germline ends. This CDR3 is CASSFIAEAYNEQFF. CDR3 in DNA: TGTGCCAGCAGTTTCATAGCGGAGGCATACAATGAGCAGTTCTTC.